This T cell receptor beta chain was obtained from a study of blood T cells in healthy people across ages (dated by TCRdb to the mid-2010s). A note on the overall study: In model experiments, template switching captured roughly one uniquely barcoded TCR beta cDNA molecule for every two T cells. To track age-related changes in TCR beta repertoire diversity, the study relied on deep sequencing normalized with unique cDNA molecular identifiers. The donors were split into four age groups: young (average about 15 years), middle-aged (roughly 39), aged (over 55) and long-lived (approximately 80). For two donors (one aged 18 to 29 and one aged 80 or older), the study analyzed two additional independent replicas of 1 million unique cDNA reads from the same blood draw. The investigation overall reported the following: Donor CMV infection status was unknown, potentially confounding age-related changes in expanded clonotypes. As age increased, observed TCR beta diversity per million T cells dropped in a roughly linear way, and a significant reduction was already evident by age about 40. Estimates of total diversity based on one million sequenced T cells were considered lower bounds and underestimates. Conclusive comparison of naive and antigen-experienced compartments was prevented by the profiling of bulk unsorted PBMCs. A strong correlation was found between observed TCR beta diversity and the percentage of naive T cells measured by flow cytometry. The long-lived group showed more naive CD4+ T cells, fewer expanded clones and increased TCR diversity than the aged group, suggesting age selection.

Remarks on this clonotype: Its antigen is currently not known. Within one base of it there is no much larger clone, and no base qualities were kept.

The V end loses 6 bases and the J end loses 14 bases, and a stretch of 16 bases separates them. Inclusive of the bounding cysteine and phenylalanine, the CDR3 is 12 residues long. The kept DNA is CDR3 alone, 36 bases in frame from the first base. The germline V gene supplies CDR1 MDHEN and CDR2 SYDVKM. Donors were 40 or so systemically healthy Caucasian individuals from Russia aged roughly 6 to 95 years. Each donor gave roughly 9 milliliters of peripheral blood, drawn into EDTA-treated Vacutainer tubes. Ficoll-Paque density-gradient centrifugation was used to isolate PBMCs, with at least 7 million per sample. Total RNA, at least 6 micrograms per sample, was extracted from PBMCs with Trizol reagent. For every donor, an aliquot of PBMCs went through flow cytometry to measure the percentages of naive CD45RAhigh/CD27high T cells. The method behind the library was 5' RACE. Sequenced using an Illumina HiSeq 2500. A second PCR of about 6 to 11 cycles was run with a J-beta primer mix and a sample-barcoded 5' primer. A unique molecular identifier was introduced onto each TCR beta cDNA molecule by a template-switch 5' adaptor carrying 12 random nucleotides. Each sample yielded at least 3 million CDR3-containing paired-end reads. All of the RNA was converted into first-strand cDNA using the Mint cDNA synthesis kit, with a TRBC-specific oligonucleotide serving as the primer. All cDNA was treated with uracil-DNA glycosylase and then went through a first 18-cycle PCR with the universal primers M1SS and BC2_uni_R. Per the source publication's procedure: For normalization, 1 million high-quality reads were randomly selected from each sample, with every read carrying a distinct molecular identifier. Reads sharing molecular identifiers were discarded rather than binned into consensus sequences. MiTCR, with a Q25 quality threshold and the strictest error-elimination algorithm, was used for CDR3 identification, clonotype clustering and error correction. Lower-bound total TCR beta diversity was estimated with a nonparametric unseen species model using Euler transformation. The public reads were run again by TCRdb, first through fastp at Q25 and then through MiXCR, and only productive beta chains were kept. Each entry is one CDR3 protein sequence, shown with its most common DNA and genes. The V and J calls follow TCRdb's processing rather than the paper's. This sample holds 750,000 to 950,000 distinct CDR3 sequences; almost 30% were observed only once. About 10% of the sample is held by the ten biggest clonotypes.

Another study also made use of these data, one on T cells of mothers and their children. The second source states: The donors were nine systemically healthy Caucasian individuals, made up of three mothers and their six children. cDNA synthesis consumed the entire amount of extracted RNA, loaded at about 1.5 ug RNA in each 15 ul reaction. Sample barcodes and 2-4 random nucleotides were added via the M1S primer in the second PCR. Over 8 million TCR beta CDR3 reads came from each mother, compared with some 3.1 million reads from each child. Thymic selection shapes the output of TCR recombination in a similar way in related and unrelated pairs, and inherited differences have a minor effect. Normalized repertoire overlap in related mother-child pairs was always slightly higher than in unrelated mother-child pairs, but the difference was never significant. No persistent microchimeric T cell clones were found, with a detection sensitivity of roughly 100 clones per million clonotypes. The study used deep NGS to compare TCR beta repertoires of mothers and children, seeking features distinguishing related mother-child pairs from unrelated individuals. On average, the children were approximately 11 +/- 4 years old, while the mothers were about 40 +/- 4 years old. After adapter ligation with NEBNext reagents, the libraries were sequenced on Illumina HiSeq 2000 with 100+100 nt paired-end reads. Mother and child libraries were prepared a month apart and sequenced in separate runs to prevent cross-contamination. For each donor, somewhere between roughly 450,000 and 2,100,000 distinct TCR beta clonotypes were identified. Naive TCR beta clonotypes were estimated from low-frequency clonotypes matched to each donor's FACS-determined naive share, without sorting.

The sequence links TRBV28 to TRBJ1-4; TRBD1 might be the D gene, on 5 matching bases. Sequencing was done on a sample of blood. The origin of this receptor is a woman aged 40 to 50 in good health. The CDR3 amino acid sequence is: CASSRQSRHLFF. In nucleotides, the sequence is TGTGCCAGCAGCCGACAGTCTAGACATCTGTTTTTT.